These T cell receptor beta chains were read from a single sample in a study of T cell changes during pregnancy in multiple sclerosis. Libraries were prepared by immunoSEQ multiplex PCR; TCRdb keeps only in-frame clonotypes and omits some of them. The sample has more than 15,000 clones, approximately 83% seen once. The material was CD8+ T cells from peripheral blood mononuclear cells, obtained after pregnancy. All receptors derive from a female donor in good health, enrolled as a control in a pregnancy study. Both conserved end residues are part of each CDR3. A D gene is named only where the DNA matches it firmly. The listing skips clone size in some rows; elsewhere it reads once, few, many or a size class.

CDR3	DNA	size	V	J	D
CASSLRLAGSTDTQYF	TGTGCCAGCAGCTTGCGGCTAGCGGGGTCCACAGATACGCAGTATTTT	NA	TRBV7-2	TRBJ2-3	TRBD2
CASSPMAGVYYGYTF	TGTGCCAGCAGCCCTATGGCGGGGGTTTACTATGGCTACACCTTC	NA	TRBV7-2	TRBJ1-2	NA
CASSVAGTKTYEQYF	TGTGCCAGCAGCGTGGCCGGGACAAAAACTTACGAGCAGTACTTC	NA	TRBV9	TRBJ2-7	NA
CASSDAAGGSTDTQYF	TGTGCCAGCAGTGACGCTGCGGGGGGGAGCACAGATACGCAGTATTTT	NA	TRBV6-4	TRBJ2-3	TRBD2
CASSLYEGANGYTF	TGTGCCAGCAGTTTATATGAGGGGGCCAATGGCTACACCTTC	NA	TRBV27	TRBJ1-2	TRBD1
CASRRGYNEQFF	TGTGCCAGCAGAAGGGGCTACAATGAGCAGTTCTTC	NA	TRBV27	TRBJ2-1	NA
CASSLAGGYNEQFF	TGTGCCAGCAGCCTAGCGGGAGGGTATAATGAGCAGTTCTTC	NA	TRBV19	TRBJ2-1	TRBD2
CASSQDVSAGRQPQHF	TGCGCCAGCAGCCAAGATGTCTCGGCAGGCCGGCAGCCCCAGCATTTT	once	TRBV4-3	TRBJ1-5	NA
CASSAGSSGANVLTF	TGTGCCAGCAGTGCCGGGAGCTCTGGGGCCAACGTCCTGACTTTC	NA	TRBV6-1	TRBJ2-6	NA
CASSLGQGAFYGYTF	TGTGCCAGCAGCCTAGGGCAGGGGGCTTTCTATGGCTACACCTTC	once	TRBV14	TRBJ1-2	TRBD1
CASSEGLANTGELFF	TGTGCCAGCAGTGAGGGACTAGCGAACACCGGGGAGCTGTTTTTT	few	TRBV6-4	TRBJ2-2	TRBD2
CASSFGGENTGELFF	TGTGCCAGCAGCTTTGGGGGGGAGAACACCGGGGAGCTGTTTTTT	NA	TRBV7-9	TRBJ2-2	TRBD2
CASSPSEGMNTEAFF	TGTGCCAGCAGCCCTAGCGAGGGGATGAACACTGAAGCTTTCTTT	NA	TRBV11-2	TRBJ1-1	NA
CASSNPQGRDNEKLFF	TGCGCCAGCAGCAACCCCCAGGGGCGCGATAATGAAAAACTGTTTTTT	NA	TRBV5-1	TRBJ1-4	NA
CASSPRIAGTEAFF	TGTGCCAGCAGCCCACGAATTGCGGGCACTGAAGCTTTCTTT	NA	TRBV7-8	TRBJ1-1	NA
CASTQRTEVNQPQHF	TGTGCCAGTACCCAGAGGACAGAAGTTAATCAGCCCCAGCATTTT	NA	TRBV19	TRBJ1-5	NA
CATYGAGEGDTEAFF	TGTGCCACCTATGGTGCTGGGGAGGGTGACACTGAAGCTTTCTTT	NA	TRBV27	TRBJ1-1	NA
CASRERRAKGQETQYF	TGTGCCAGCAGAGAGCGGAGGGCCAAAGGCCAAGAGACCCAGTACTTC	NA	TRBV7-8	TRBJ2-5	NA
CASSEGRGNTEAFF	TGTGCCAGCAGTGAAGGGAGGGGGAACACTGAAGCTTTCTTT	NA	TRBV6-1	TRBJ1-1	NA
CASTQGAQPQYF	TGTGCCAGCACCCAGGGGGCCCAGCCCCAGTATTTT	NA	TRBV6-6	TRBJ2-3	TRBD1
CASGLGQATYEQYF	TGTGCTAGTGGTTTAGGACAGGCTACCTACGAGCAGTACTTC	NA	TRBV12-5	TRBJ2-7	TRBD1
CASSDPGGAVSGANVLTF	TGTGCCAGCAGCGACCCCGGGGGGGCTGTTTCTGGGGCCAACGTCCTGACTTTC	NA	TRBV9	TRBJ2-6	TRBD2
CASSFGTTYEQYF	TGTGCCAGCAGCTTTGGCACCACCTACGAGCAGTACTTC	NA	TRBV5-6	TRBJ2-7	NA
CASSFGRDPNEQFF	TGTGCCAGCAGCTTTGGGCGGGACCCCAATGAGCAGTTCTTC	NA	TRBV7-9	TRBJ2-1	NA
CASSTGVERGTFYEQYF	TGTGCCAGCAGCACGGGGGTAGAACGGGGCACCTTCTACGAGCAGTACTTC	NA	TRBV27	TRBJ2-7	NA
CAISEWDSYGYTF	TGTGCCATCAGTGAGTGGGACAGCTATGGCTACACCTTC	NA	TRBV10-3	TRBJ1-2	TRBD1
CASSLRSNEQFF	TGTGCCAGCAGTCTAAGATCGAATGAGCAGTTCTTC	few	TRBV7-8	TRBJ2-1	NA
CASSVSGSGELFF	TGTGCCAGCAGCGTATCGGGAAGCGGGGAGCTGTTTTTT	few	TRBV9	TRBJ2-2	NA
CASSVATNEQFF	TGTGCCAGCAGCGTAGCTACCAATGAGCAGTTCTTC	NA	TRBV9	TRBJ2-1	NA
CASSVEGTARSYEQYF	TGTGCCAGCAGCGTAGAAGGGACAGCCAGATCCTACGAGCAGTACTTC	NA	TRBV9	TRBJ2-7	TRBD1
CASSYDRTSGSIEQYF	TGTGCCAGCAGTTACGATAGGACTAGCGGGAGTATCGAGCAGTACTTC	NA	TRBV6-5	TRBJ2-7	TRBD2
CASSRTGTTGNTIYF	TGTGCCAGCAGCCGGACCGGGACAACTGGAAACACCATATATTTT	NA	TRBV5-4	TRBJ1-3	NA
CASSPRQGSEQFF	TGTGCCAGCAGCCCCCGCCAGGGCTCTGAGCAGTTCTTC	once	TRBV9	TRBJ2-1	NA
CASSQDLSGGGLQETQYF	TGCGCCAGCAGCCAAGATTTAAGCGGGGGAGGTCTCCAAGAGACCCAGTACTTC	NA	TRBV4-1	TRBJ2-5	TRBD2
CASSPDSFGYGYTF	TGTGCCAGCAGCCCCGACAGCTTCGGATATGGCTACACCTTC	NA	TRBV11-2	TRBJ1-2	NA
CASSVSSTDTQYF	TGTGCCAGCAGTGTATCTAGCACAGATACGCAGTATTTT	NA	TRBV6-4	TRBJ2-3	NA
CASSSGHGQDEQFF	TGTGCCAGCAGCTCGGGACACGGTCAGGATGAGCAGTTCTTC	NA	TRBV7-3	TRBJ2-1	NA
CASSSALPLAGTYEQYF	TGTGCCAGTAGTAGTGCCCTACCCTTAGCGGGGACCTACGAGCAGTACTTC	NA	TRBV19	TRBJ2-7	TRBD2
CSVQNYSGANVLTF	TGCAGCGTCCAGAATTACTCTGGGGCCAACGTCCTGACTTTC	NA	TRBV29-1	TRBJ2-6	NA
CASRPPHYPDEQFF	TGTGCCAGTAGACCCCCCCACTATCCCGATGAGCAGTTCTTC	once	TRBV19	TRBJ2-1	NA
CASSEVASGGSEQFF	TGTGCCAGCAGTGAAGTGGCTAGCGGGGGCTCTGAGCAGTTCTTC	NA	TRBV6-1	TRBJ2-1	TRBD2
CASSLRQGPSYGYTF	TGTGCCAGCAGCCTCCGACAGGGGCCTAGCTATGGCTACACCTTC	NA	TRBV7-8	TRBJ1-2	TRBD1
CASSLRGTNEKLFF	TGTGCCAGCAGTTTAAGGGGAACTAATGAAAAACTGTTTTTT	few	TRBV27	TRBJ1-4	NA
CASRGRDSSYEQYF	TGTGCCAGCAGGGGACGGGACAGCTCCTACGAGCAGTACTTC	NA	TRBV27	TRBJ2-7	TRBD1
CASSRRSASGWDEQFF	TGTGCCAGCAGCCGAAGGTCGGCTAGCGGGTGGGATGAGCAGTTCTTC	NA	TRBV7-9	TRBJ2-1	TRBD2